This TCR beta chain stems from a study of blood T cell repertoires in COVID-19. As processed by the authors: Reference gene primer amplification in the assay estimated nucleated cell counts. Produced via immunoSEQ multiplex PCR; TCRdb's table is partial and in-frame only. From that table come the V and J calls and clone size; the DNA was used to work out D and trimming. The sample carries about 310,000 clones, approximately 87% recorded once. Germline V gene sequence: CDR1 MNHEY, CDR2 SMNVEV (reference sequence). The V end lost 5 bases, the J end lost 3 bases, and 19 bases lay between the germline ends. The CDR3 is 16 residues long.

The chain has TRBV27 and TRBJ1-1; D not resolved. This receptor was identified in a woman between 45 and 65 years old who had recovered from COVID-19. The sample comprised peripheral blood. Written as DNA, the CDR3 is TGTGCCAGCAGTCGGCCTAGCACCTCGCCTGACACTGAAGCTTTCTTT. Translating gives CASSRPSTSPDTEAFF.